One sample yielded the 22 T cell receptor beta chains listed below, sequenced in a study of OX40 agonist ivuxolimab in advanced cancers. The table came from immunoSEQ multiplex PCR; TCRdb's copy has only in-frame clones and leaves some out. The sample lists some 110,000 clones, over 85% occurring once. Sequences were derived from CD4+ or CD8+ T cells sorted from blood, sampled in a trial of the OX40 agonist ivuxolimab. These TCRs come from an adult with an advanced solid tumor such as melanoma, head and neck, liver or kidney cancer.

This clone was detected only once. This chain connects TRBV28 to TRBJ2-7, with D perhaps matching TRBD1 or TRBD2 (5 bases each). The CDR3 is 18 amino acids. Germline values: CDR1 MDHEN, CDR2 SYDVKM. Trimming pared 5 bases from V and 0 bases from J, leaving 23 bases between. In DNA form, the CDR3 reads TGTGCCAGCAGTCCCCCTGTTAATTTCGGGGCACCCTCCTACGAGCAGTACTTC. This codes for CASSPPVNFGAPSYEQYF.

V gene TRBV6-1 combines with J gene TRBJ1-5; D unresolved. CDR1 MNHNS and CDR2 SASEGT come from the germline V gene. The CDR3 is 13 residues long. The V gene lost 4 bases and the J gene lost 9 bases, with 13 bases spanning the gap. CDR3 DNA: TGTGCCAGCAGTGGTATTCTGGACCGGCCCCAGCATTTT. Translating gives CASSGILDRPQHF.

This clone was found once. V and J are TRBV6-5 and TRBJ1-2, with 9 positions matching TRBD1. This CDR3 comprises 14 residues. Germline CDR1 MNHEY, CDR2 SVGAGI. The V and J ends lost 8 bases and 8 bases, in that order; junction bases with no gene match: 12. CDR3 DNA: TGTGCCAGCGGTTTTCCCGGGACAGGGTACGGCTACACCTTC. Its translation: CASGFPGTGYGYTF.

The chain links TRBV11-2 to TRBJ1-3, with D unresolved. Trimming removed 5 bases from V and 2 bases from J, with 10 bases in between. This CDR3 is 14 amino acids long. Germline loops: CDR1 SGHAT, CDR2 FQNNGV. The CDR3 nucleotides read TGTGCCAGCAGCCCCCCCTTCGCTGGAAACACCATATATTTT. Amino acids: CASSPPFAGNTIYF.

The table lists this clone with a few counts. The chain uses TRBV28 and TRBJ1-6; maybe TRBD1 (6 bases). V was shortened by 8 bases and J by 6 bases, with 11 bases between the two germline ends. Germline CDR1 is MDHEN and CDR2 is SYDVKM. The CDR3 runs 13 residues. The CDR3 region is CASSGQLNSPLHF. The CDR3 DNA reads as TGTGCCAGCTCAGGACAGCTTAATTCACCCCTCCACTTT. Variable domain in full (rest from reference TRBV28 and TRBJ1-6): DVKVTQSSRYLVKRTGEKVFLECVQDMDHENMFWYRQDPGLGLRLIYFSYDVKMKEKGDIPEGYSVSREKKERFSLILESASTNQTSMYLCASSGQLNSPLHFGNGTRLTVT.

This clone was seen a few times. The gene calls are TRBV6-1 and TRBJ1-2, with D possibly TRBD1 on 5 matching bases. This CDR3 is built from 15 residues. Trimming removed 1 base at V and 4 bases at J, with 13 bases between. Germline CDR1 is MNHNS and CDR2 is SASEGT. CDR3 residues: CASSEGILTVYGYTF. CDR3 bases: TGTGCCAGCAGTGAAGGGATACTGACAGTCTATGGCTACACCTTC.

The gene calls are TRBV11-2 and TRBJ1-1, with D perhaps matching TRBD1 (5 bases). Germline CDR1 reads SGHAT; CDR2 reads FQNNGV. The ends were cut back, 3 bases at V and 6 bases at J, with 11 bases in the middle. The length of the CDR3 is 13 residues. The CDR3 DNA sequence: TGTGCCAGCAGCTTTCCGGGAGGGGCTGAAGCTTTCTTT. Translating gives CASSFPGGAEAFF.

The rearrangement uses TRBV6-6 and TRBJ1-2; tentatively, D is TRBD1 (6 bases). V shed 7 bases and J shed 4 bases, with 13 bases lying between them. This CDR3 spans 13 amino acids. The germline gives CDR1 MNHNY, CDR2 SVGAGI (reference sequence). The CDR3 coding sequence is TGTGCCAGCACCGCTGACAGGCGCTATGGCTACACCTTC. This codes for CASTADRRYGYTF.

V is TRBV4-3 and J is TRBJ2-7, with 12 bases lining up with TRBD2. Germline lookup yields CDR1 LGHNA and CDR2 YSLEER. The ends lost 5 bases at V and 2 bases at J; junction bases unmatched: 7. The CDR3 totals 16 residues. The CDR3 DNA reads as TGCGCCAGCAGCTACGCATGGACTAGCGGGGCCTACGAGCAGTACTTC. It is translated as CASSYAWTSGAYEQYF.

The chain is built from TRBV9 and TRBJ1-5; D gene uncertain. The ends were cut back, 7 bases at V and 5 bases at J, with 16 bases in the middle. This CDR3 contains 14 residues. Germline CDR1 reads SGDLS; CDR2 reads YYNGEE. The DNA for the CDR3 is TGTGCCAGCGGGTTATCGGGTCGCGATCAGCCCCAGCATTTT. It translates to CASGLSGRDQPQHF. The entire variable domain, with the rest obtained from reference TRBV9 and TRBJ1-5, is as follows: DSGVTQTPKHLITATGQRVTLRCSPRSGDLSVYWYQQSLDQGLQFLIQYYNGEERAKGNILERFSAQQFPDLHSELNLSSLELGDSALYFCASGLSGRDQPQHFGDGTRLSIL.

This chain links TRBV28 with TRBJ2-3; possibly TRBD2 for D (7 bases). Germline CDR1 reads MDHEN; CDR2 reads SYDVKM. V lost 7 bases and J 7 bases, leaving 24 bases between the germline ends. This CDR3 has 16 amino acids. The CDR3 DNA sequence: TGTGCCAGCAAAGCCGCTACAAGGGGGGGGAGGAATACGCAGTATTTT. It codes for CASKAATRGGRNTQYF.

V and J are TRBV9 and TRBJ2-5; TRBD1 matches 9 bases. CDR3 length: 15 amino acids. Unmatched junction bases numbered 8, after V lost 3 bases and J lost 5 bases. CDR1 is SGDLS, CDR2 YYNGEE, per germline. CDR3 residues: CASSAGTGRYETQYF. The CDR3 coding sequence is TGTGCCAGCAGCGCTGGGACAGGGCGATATGAGACCCAGTACTTC.

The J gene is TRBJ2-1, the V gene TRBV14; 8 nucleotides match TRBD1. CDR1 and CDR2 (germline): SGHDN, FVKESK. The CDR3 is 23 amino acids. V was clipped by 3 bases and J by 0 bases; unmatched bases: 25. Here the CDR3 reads CASSQSAWLGQEYSTSSYNEQFF. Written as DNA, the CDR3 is TGTGCCAGCAGCCAGTCCGCTTGGTTGGGACAGGAATACTCAACGAGCTCCTACAATGAGCAGTTCTTC.

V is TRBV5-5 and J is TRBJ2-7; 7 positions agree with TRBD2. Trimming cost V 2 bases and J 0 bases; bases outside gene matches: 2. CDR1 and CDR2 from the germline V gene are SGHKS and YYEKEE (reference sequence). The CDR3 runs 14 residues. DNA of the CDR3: TGTGCCAGCAGCTTAGTAGCGGGCTCCTACGAGCAGTACTTC. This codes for CASSLVAGSYEQYF.

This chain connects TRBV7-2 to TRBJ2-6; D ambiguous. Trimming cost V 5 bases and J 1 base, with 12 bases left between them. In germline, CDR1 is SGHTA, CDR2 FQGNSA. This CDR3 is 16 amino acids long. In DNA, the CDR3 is TGTGCCAGCAGCCCAGAAGGCCCATCTGGGGCCAACGTCCTGACTTTC. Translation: CASSPEGPSGANVLTF.

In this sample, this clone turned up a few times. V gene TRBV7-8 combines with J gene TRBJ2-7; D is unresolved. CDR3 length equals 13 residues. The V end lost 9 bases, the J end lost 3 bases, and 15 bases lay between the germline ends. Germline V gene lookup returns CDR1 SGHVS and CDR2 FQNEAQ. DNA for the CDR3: TGTGCCAGTAAAAACCCTGGGGACTACGAGCAGTACTTC. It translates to CASKNPGDYEQYF.

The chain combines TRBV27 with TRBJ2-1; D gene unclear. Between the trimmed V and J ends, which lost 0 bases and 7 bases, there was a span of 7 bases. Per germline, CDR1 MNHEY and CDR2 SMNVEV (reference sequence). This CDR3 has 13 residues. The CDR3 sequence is CASSLSSLNEQFF. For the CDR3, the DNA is TGTGCCAGCAGTTTATCCAGTCTGAATGAGCAGTTCTTC.

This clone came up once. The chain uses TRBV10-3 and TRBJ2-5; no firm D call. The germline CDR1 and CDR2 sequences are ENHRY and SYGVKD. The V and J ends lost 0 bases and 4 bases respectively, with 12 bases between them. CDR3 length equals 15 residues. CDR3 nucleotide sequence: TGTGCCATCAGTGAGTCGGCAGGCGGCGGAGAGACCCAGTACTTC. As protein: CAISESAGGGETQYF.

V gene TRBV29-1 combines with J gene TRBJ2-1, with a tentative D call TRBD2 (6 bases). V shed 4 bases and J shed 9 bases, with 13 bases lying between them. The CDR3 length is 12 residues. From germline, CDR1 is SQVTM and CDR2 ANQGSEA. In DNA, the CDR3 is TGCAGCGTTGGGGTGGGGGGACTTGAGCAGTTCTTC. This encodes CSVGVGGLEQFF.

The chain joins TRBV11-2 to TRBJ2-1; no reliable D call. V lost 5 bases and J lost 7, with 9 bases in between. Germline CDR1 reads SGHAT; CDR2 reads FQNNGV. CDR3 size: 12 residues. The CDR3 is CASSPSPNEQFF. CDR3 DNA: TGTGCCAGCAGCCCCTCTCCGAATGAGCAGTTCTTC.

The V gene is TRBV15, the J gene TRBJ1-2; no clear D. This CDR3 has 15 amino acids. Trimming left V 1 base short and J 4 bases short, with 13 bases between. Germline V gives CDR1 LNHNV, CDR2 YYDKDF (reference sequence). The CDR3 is CATSRVGEKIYGYTF. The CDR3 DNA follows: TGTGCCACCAGCAGAGTAGGAGAGAAAATCTATGGCTACACCTTC. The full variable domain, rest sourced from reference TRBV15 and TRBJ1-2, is DAMVIQNPRYQVTQFGKPVTLSCSQTLNHNVMYWYQQKSSQAPKLLFHYYDKDFNNEADTPDNFQSRRPNTSFCFLDIRSPGLGDTAMYLCATSRVGEKIYGYTFGSGTRLTVV.

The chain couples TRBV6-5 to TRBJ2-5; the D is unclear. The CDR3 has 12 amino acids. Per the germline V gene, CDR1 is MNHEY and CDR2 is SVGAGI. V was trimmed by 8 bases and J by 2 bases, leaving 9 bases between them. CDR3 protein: CASGRPQETQYF. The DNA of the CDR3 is TGTGCCAGCGGCCGGCCACAAGAGACCCAGTACTTC.